This T cell receptor beta chain came from a study of T cell clones after liver transplantation. Study as a whole: Blood was drawn pre-transplant, before withdrawal, and after full or failed withdrawal.

The method was immunoSEQ multiplex PCR; TCRdb's version includes in-frame clones alone and lacks a portion of them. Here the sample spans roughly 100,000 clones, approximately 85% being singletons. Comments on this clone: The antigen remains undetermined.

Overall study results and limits: Compared with third party-reactive sequences, donor-reactive ones declined more, independent of withdrawal success. Graft donor-reactive T cells may have migrated into the graft rather than being deleted.

Germline lookup yields CDR1 LGHNA and CDR2 YSLEER. The CDR3 consists of 14 residues. Deletions cut 3 bases from V and 2 bases from J, with 11 bases between. The TCR originated in a human donor who received a liver transplant. V is TRBV4-3 and J is TRBJ2-7; unclear D gene. The sample was CD4+ T cells from blood, taken before liver transplant. CDR3 in amino acids: CASSHDVATYEQYF. CDR3 nucleotides: TGCGCCAGCAGCCATGACGTCGCTACCTACGAGCAGTACTTC.